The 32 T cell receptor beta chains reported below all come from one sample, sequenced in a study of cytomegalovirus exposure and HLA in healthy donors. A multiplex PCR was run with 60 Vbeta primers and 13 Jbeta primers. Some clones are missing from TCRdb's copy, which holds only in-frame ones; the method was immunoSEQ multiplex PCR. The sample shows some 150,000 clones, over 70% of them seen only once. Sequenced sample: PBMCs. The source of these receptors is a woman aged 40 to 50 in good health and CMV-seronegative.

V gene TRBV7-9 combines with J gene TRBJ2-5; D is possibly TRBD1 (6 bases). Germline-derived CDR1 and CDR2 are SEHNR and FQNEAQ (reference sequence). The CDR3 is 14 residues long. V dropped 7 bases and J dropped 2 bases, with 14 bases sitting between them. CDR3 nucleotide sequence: TGTGCCAGCACCGTAACAGGGAGACAAGAGACCCAGTACTTC. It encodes CASTVTGRQETQYF.

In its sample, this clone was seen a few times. CDR3 DNA: TGTGCCAGTAGTACGTCCTTCTCCGGGACAGGGGCCTACGAGCAGTACTTC. This gives the protein CASSTSFSGTGAYEQYF. The V and J genes are TRBV19 and TRBJ2-7; the match to TRBD1 covers 10 bases. The CDR3 runs 17 residues. Per germline, CDR1 LNHDA and CDR2 SQIVND (reference sequence). The trim removed 4 bases at V and 2 bases at J, leaving 11 bases unmatched.

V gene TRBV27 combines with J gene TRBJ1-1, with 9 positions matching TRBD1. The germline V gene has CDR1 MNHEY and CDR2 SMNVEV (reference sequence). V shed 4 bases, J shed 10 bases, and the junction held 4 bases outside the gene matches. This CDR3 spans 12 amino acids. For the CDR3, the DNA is TGTGCCAGCAGTTCCTACAGGGGGCGAGCTTTCTTT. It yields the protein CASSSYRGRAFF.

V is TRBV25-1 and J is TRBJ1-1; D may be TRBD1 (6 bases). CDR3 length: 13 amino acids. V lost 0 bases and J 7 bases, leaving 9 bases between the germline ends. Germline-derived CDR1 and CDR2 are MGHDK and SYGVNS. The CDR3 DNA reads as TGTGCCAGCAGTGAATACGGACAGCTTGAAGCTTTCTTT. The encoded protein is CASSEYGQLEAFF.

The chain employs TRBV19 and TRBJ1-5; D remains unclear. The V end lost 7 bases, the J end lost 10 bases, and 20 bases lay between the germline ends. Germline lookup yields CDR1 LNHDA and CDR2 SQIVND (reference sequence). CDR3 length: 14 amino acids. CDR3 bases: TGTGCCAGTACACTGGGCGCCTACATGAGTCCCCAGCATTTT. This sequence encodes CASTLGAYMSPQHF.

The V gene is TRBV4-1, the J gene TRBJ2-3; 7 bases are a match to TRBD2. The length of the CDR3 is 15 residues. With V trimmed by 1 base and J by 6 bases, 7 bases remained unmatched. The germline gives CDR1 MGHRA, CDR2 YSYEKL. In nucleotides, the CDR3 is TGCGCCAGCAGCCAAGTGGGCGGGAGTGCTGATACGCAGTATTTT. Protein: CASSQVGGSADTQYF.

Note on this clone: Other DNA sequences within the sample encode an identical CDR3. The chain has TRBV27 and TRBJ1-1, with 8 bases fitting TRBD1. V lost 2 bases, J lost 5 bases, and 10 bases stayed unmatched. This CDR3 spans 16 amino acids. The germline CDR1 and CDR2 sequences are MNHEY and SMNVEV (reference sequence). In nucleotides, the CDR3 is TGTGCCAGCAGTTTAACGTCAGGGGGCGAGGGGACTGAAGCTTTCTTT. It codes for CASSLTSGGEGTEAFF.

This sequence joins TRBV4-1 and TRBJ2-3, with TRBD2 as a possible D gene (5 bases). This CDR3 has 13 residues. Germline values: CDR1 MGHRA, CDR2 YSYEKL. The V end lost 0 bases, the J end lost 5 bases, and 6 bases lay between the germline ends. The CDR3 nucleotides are TGCGCCAGCAGCCAAGATCGGGGAGATACGCAGTATTTT. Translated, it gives CASSQDRGDTQYF.

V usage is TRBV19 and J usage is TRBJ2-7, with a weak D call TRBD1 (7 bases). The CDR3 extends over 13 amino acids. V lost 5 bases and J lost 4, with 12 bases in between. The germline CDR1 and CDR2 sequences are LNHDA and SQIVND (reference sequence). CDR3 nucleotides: TGTGCCAGTAGTCAGGGGGGCATTTACGAGCAGTACTTC. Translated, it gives CASSQGGIYEQYF.

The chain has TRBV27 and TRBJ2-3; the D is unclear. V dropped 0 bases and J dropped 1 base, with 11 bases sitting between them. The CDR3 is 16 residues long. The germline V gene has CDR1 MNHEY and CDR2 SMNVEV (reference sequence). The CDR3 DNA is TGTGCCAGCAGTTTATCTAGACAAATACGCACAGATACGCAGTATTTT. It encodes CASSLSRQIRTDTQYF.

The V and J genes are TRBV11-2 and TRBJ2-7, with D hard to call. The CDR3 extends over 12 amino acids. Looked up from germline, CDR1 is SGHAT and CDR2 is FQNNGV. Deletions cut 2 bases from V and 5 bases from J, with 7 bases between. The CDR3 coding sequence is TGTGCCAGCAGCTTAACCTCGGACGAGCAGTACTTC. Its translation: CASSLTSDEQYF.

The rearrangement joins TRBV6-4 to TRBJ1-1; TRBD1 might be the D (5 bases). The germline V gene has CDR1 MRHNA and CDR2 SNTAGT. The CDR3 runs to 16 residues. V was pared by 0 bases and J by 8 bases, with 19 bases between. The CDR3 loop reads CASSDSHGTPGTEAFF. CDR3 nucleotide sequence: TGTGCCAGCAGTGACTCTCACGGGACTCCGGGGACCGAAGCTTTCTTT.

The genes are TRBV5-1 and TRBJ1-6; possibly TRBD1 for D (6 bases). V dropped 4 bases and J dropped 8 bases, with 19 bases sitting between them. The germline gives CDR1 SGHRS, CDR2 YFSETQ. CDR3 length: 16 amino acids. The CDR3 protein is CASSGRTGSEDSPLHF. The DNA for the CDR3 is TGCGCCAGCAGCGGAAGAACAGGGTCGGAGGATTCACCCCTCCACTTT.

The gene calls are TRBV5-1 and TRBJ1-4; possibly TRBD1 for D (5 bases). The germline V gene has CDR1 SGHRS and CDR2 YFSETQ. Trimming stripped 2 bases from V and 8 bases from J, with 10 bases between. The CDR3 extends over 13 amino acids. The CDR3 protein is CASSFGAGEKLFF. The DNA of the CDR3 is TGCGCCAGCAGCTTTGGGGCCGGGGAAAAACTGTTTTTT.

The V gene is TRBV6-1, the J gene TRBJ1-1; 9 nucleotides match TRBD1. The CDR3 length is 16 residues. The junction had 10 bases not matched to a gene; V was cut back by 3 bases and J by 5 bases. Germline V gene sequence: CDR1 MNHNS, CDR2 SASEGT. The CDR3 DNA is TGTGCCAGCAGTGATTTGGGACAGGGAGGACGGACTGAAGCTTTCTTT. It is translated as CASSDLGQGGRTEAFF.

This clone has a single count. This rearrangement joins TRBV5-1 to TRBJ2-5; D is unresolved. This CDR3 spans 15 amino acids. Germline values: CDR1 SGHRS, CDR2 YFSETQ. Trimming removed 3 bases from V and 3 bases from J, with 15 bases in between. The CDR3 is CASSYHPPTEETQYF. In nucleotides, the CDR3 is TGCGCCAGCAGCTACCATCCCCCTACCGAAGAGACCCAGTACTTC.

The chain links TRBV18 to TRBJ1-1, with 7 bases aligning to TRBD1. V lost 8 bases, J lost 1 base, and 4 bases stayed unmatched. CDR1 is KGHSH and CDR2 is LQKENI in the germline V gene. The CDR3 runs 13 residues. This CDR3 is CASAQGENTEAFF. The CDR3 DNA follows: TGTGCCAGCGCCCAGGGGGAGAACACTGAAGCTTTCTTT.

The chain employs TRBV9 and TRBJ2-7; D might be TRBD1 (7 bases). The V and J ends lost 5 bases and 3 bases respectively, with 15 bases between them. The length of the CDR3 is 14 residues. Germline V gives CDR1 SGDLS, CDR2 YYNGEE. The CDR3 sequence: CASSGGRGDYEQYF. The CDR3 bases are TGTGCCAGCAGTGGAGGCAGGGGGGACTACGAGCAGTACTTC.

The CDR3 nucleotides are TGCGCCAGCAGCTCAACCGCGGGGGGTGAAGAGACCCAGTACTTC. Amino acids: CASSSTAGGEETQYF. V and J are TRBV5-1 and TRBJ2-5; TRBD2 matches 8 bases. The V gene end was trimmed by 3 bases and the J gene end by 3 bases; junction bases not matched to a gene: 7. The germline gives CDR1 SGHRS, CDR2 YFSETQ. CDR3 size: 15 residues.

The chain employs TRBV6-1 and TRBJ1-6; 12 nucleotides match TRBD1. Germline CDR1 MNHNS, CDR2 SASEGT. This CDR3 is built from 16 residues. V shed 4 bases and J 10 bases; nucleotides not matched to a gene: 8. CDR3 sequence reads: CASSGYLGTGGSPLHF. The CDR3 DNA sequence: TGTGCCAGCAGTGGCTACCTTGGGACAGGGGGCTCACCCCTCCACTTT.

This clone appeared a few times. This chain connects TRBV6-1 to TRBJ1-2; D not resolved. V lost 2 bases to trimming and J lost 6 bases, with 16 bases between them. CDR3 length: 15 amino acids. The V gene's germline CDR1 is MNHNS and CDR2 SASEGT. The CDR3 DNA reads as TGTGCCAGCAGTGAATGGTGGTCAGGCTCCCATGGCTACACCTTC. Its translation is CASSEWWSGSHGYTF.

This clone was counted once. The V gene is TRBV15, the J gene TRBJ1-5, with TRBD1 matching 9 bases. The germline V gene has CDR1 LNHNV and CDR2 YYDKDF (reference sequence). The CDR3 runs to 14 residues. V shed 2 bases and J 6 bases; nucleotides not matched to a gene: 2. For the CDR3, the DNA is TGTGCCACCAGCAGAAGGGACAGGGCTCAGCCCCAGCATTTT. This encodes CATSRRDRAQPQHF.

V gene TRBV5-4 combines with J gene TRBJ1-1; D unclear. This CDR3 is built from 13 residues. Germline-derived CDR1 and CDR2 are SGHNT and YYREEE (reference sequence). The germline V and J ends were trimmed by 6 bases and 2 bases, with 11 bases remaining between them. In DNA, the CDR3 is TGTGCCAGCAACGCTCAACAAAACACTGAAGCTTTCTTT. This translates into CASNAQQNTEAFF.

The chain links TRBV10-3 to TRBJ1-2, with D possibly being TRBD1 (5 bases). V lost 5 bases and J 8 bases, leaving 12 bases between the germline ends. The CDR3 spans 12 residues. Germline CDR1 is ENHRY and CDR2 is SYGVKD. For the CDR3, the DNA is TGTGCCATCAGTCCCGGACAAGGAGGCTACACCTTC. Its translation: CAISPGQGGYTF.

The CDR3 coding sequence is TGTGCCAGTGCTACAGGGGGCGCGGTGGGGGCCAACGTCCTGACTTTC. It codes for CASATGGAVGANVLTF. The rearrangement links TRBV25-1 to TRBJ2-6; 9 bases are shared with TRBD1. CDR1 is MGHDK and CDR2 is SYGVNS in the germline V gene. The CDR3 totals 16 residues. V shed 9 bases, J shed 4 bases, and the junction held 10 bases outside the gene matches.

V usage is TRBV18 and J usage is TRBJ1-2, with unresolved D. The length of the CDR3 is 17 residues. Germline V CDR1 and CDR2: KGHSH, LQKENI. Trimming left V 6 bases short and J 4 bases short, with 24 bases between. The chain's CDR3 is CASSQRIPGRLVYGYTF. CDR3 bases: TGTGCCAGCTCCCAACGAATTCCGGGGAGGTTAGTCTATGGCTACACCTTC.

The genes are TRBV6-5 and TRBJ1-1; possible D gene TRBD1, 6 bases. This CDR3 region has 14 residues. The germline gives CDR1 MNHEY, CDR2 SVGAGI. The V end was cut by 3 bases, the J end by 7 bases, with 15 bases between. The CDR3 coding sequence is TGTGCCAGCAGTTATATATCAGGGGAAGGTGAAGCTTTCTTT. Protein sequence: CASSYISGEGEAFF.

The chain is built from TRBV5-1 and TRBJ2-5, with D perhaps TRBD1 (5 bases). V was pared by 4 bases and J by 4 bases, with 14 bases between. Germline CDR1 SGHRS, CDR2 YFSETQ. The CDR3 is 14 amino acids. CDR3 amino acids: CASSTGQSGETQYF. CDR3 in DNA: TGCGCCAGCAGCACTGGACAATCGGGAGAGACCCAGTACTTC. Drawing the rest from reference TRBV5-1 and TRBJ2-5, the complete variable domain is KAGVTQTPRYLIKTRGQQVTLSCSPISGHRSVSWYQQTPGQGLQFLFEYFSETQRNKGNFPGRFSGRQFSNSRSEMNVSTLELGDSALYLCASSTGQSGETQYFGPGTRLLVL.

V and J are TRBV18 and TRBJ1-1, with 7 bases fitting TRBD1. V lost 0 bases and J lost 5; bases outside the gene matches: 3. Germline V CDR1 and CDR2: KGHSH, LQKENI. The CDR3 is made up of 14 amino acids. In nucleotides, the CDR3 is TGTGCCAGCTCACCACCTATGGACAGGACTGAAGCTTTCTTT. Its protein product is CASSPPMDRTEAFF.

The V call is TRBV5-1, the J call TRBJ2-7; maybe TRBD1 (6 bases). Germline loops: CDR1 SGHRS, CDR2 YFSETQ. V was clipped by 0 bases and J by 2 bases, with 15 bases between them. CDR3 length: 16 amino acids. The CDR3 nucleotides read TGCGCCAGCAGCTTGGGGGTTTTGGGGGCCACCTACGAGCAGTACTTC. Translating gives CASSLGVLGATYEQYF.

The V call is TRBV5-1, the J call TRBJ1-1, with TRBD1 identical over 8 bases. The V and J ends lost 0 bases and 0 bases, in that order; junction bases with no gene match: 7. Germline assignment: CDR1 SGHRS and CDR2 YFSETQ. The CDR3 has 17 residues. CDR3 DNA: TGCGCCAGCAGCTTGGAAAAACAGGGGGGGCTGAACACTGAAGCTTTCTTT. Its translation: CASSLEKQGGLNTEAFF. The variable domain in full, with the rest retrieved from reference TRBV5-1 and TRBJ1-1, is KAGVTQTPRYLIKTRGQQVTLSCSPISGHRSVSWYQQTPGQGLQFLFEYFSETQRNKGNFPGRFSGRQFSNSRSEMNVSTLELGDSALYLCASSLEKQGGLNTEAFFGQGTRLTVV.

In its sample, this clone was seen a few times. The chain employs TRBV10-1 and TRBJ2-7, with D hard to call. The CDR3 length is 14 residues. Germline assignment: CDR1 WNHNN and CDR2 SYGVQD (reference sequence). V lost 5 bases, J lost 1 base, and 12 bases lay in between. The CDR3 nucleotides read TGCGCCAGCAGTCCTACGGGTCCATCCTACGAGCAGTACTTC. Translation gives CASSPTGPSYEQYF.